The present T cell receptor beta chain was sequenced within a study of neurological immune-mediated disorders. There are many counts of this clonotype. In TCRdb, the 5' RACE reads were re-called with MiXCR into one record per CDR3 protein. The table shows fewer than 25,000 distinct CDR3 sequences, with about 10% occurring only once. Germline V gene data show CDR1 as SGHRS and CDR2 as YFSETQ. Trimming took 0 bases from V and 2 from J; bases not matched to a gene: 1. The CDR3 sequence is 15 residues long. The specimen was PBMCs. The V gene is TRBV5-1, the J gene TRBJ2-2, with 7 positions matching TRBD2. This sequence originates from an older woman with HTLV-1-associated myelopathy (HAM/TSP). The CDR3 here is CASSLAGGNTGELFF. CDR3 coding DNA: TGCGCCAGCAGCTTGGCGGGGGGAAACACCGGGGAGCTGTTTTTT.